The TCR beta chain under discussion was sequenced for a study of blood T cell repertoires in COVID-19. Overall study: There were acute and convalescent COVID-19 samples, and they came from the United States, Italy and Spain. PBMCs, B-cell-depleted T cells, or T cells were the source of the cDNA or gDNA that made up the material.

Original data processing: Using reference gene primer amplification, nucleated cell counts were estimated. Only in-frame clones appear in the TCRdb table, and some are missing; sequencing was by immunoSEQ multiplex PCR. V and J calls and clone size follow that table, whereas D and trimming were derived from the DNA. This table holds about 250,000 clones, around 82% found once. V was trimmed by 3 bases and J by 1 base, leaving 18 bases between them. Looked up from germline, CDR1 is DFQATT and CDR2 is SNEGSKA (reference sequence). This CDR3 region has 16 residues. Seattle participants joined during active infection and were tracked over time.

This chain links TRBV20-1 with TRBJ1-1; D unclear. The TCR originated in a human donor with COVID-19, enrolled during active disease. The donor label of this sample is uncertain. Sequencing was done on a sample of peripheral blood. The CDR3 DNA reads as TGCAGTGCTAGTCACCTCGAGGCCCAAAGGAACACTGAAGCTTTCTTT. The encoded protein is CSASHLEAQRNTEAFF.